The next 25 T cell receptor beta chains were all read from a single sample in a study of blood T cell repertoires in COVID-19. The table came from immunoSEQ multiplex PCR; TCRdb's copy has only in-frame clones and leaves some out. The sample records approximately 76,000 clones, roughly nine tenths being singletons. Sequenced input: peripheral blood. The origin of the receptors is a man aged 30 to 39 with acute or convalescent COVID-19.

The chain uses TRBV9 and TRBJ2-3; 11 bases agree with TRBD2. Germline lookup yields CDR1 SGDLS and CDR2 YYNGEE. This CDR3 contains 17 residues. The V gene end was trimmed by 1 base and the J gene end by 5 bases; junction bases not matched to a gene: 9. CDR3 protein: CASSVSTSGSYRDTQYF. The CDR3 DNA reads TGTGCCAGCAGCGTATCAACTAGCGGGAGTTATAGAGATACGCAGTATTTT.

The rearrangement joins TRBV11-3 to TRBJ2-5; 9 nucleotides match TRBD1. This CDR3 contains 13 residues. Germline CDR1 reads SGHNT; CDR2 reads YENEEA. V shed 5 bases, J shed 6 bases, and the junction held 4 bases outside the gene matches. The DNA for the CDR3 is TGTGCCAGCAGCCTAGGGACAGGGAAGACCCAGTACTTC. Residues: CASSLGTGKTQYF.

The chain carries TRBV6-6 and TRBJ2-7; 10 bases match TRBD2. Germline V gene sequence: CDR1 MNHNY, CDR2 SVGAGI (reference sequence). The ends lost 0 bases at V and 0 bases at J; junction bases unmatched: 2. This CDR3 has 16 amino acids. The CDR3 sequence: CASSYSRLAGSYEQYF. Written as DNA, the CDR3 is TGTGCCAGCAGTTACTCTCGACTAGCGGGCTCCTACGAGCAGTACTTC.

In nucleotides, the CDR3 is TGTGCCTACTCAGGGGGGCGTGCGGGCAATGGCTACACCTTC. It specifies CAYSGGRAGNGYTF. V usage is TRBV30 and J usage is TRBJ1-2, with 7 nucleotides matching TRBD1. Trimming took 7 bases from V and 6 from J; bases not matched to a gene: 14. The CDR3 runs to 14 residues. Germline CDR1 GTSNPN, CDR2 SVGIG (reference sequence).

V usage is TRBV9 and J usage is TRBJ1-2, with 8 nucleotides matching TRBD1. The CDR3 runs to 15 residues. CDR1 and CDR2 (germline): SGDLS, YYNGEE. V shed 6 bases and J 7 bases; nucleotides not matched to a gene: 14. The CDR3 region is CASTLIDRGYGGYTF. CDR3 sequence (DNA): TGTGCCAGCACCCTGATTGACAGGGGCTATGGTGGCTACACCTTC.

This sequence joins TRBV7-8 and TRBJ1-2; D remains ambiguous. Germline V gene sequence: CDR1 SGHVS, CDR2 FQNEAQ. The V end lost 4 bases, the J end lost 1 base, and 7 bases lay between the germline ends. This CDR3 has 13 amino acids. The CDR3 DNA follows: TGTGCCAGCAGCTCAGAAATTAACTATGGCTACACCTTC. This encodes CASSSEINYGYTF. Drawing the rest from reference TRBV7-8 and TRBJ1-2, the complete variable domain is GAGVSQSPRYKVAKRGQDVALRCDPISGHVSLFWYQQALGQGPEFLTYFQNEAQLDKSGLPSDRFFAERPEGSVSTLKIQRTQQEDSAVYLCASSSEINYGYTFGSGTRLTVV.

This chain connects TRBV28 to TRBJ1-2; no clear D. The CDR3 length is 13 residues. V was pared by 2 bases and J by 4 bases, with 8 bases between. CDR1 and CDR2 (germline): MDHEN, SYDVKM. CDR3 amino acids: CASSLKLSYGYTF. The CDR3 DNA reads TGTGCCAGCAGTTTAAAACTTTCCTATGGCTACACCTTC.

This rearrangement joins TRBV9 to TRBJ1-2, with 8 bases lining up with TRBD1. The CDR3 extends over 12 amino acids. Germline loops: CDR1 SGDLS, CDR2 YYNGEE. V shed 5 bases, J shed 6 bases, and the junction held 3 bases outside the gene matches. Here the CDR3 reads CASRGQGDGYTF. Written as DNA, the CDR3 is TGTGCCAGCAGAGGACAGGGCGATGGCTACACCTTC.

This rearrangement joins TRBV5-6 to TRBJ2-3, with a tentative D call TRBD1 (6 bases). The CDR3 is 16 amino acids. V lost 0 bases and J lost 2, with 13 bases in between. The germline V gene encodes CDR1 SGHDT and CDR2 YYEEEE. CDR3 bases: TGTGCCAGCAGCTTGGATCAGGGGTATAACACAGATACGCAGTATTTT. Protein product: CASSLDQGYNTDTQYF. The full variable domain, its missing parts supplied by reference TRBV5-6 and TRBJ2-3, is DAGVTQSPTHLIKTRGQQVTLRCSPKSGHDTVSWYQQALGQGPQFIFQYYEEEERQRGNFPDRFSGHQFPNYSSELNVNALLLGDSALYLCASSLDQGYNTDTQYFGPGTRLTVL.

The chain recombines TRBV5-5 with TRBJ2-7; 11 bases align to TRBD2. Trimming cost V 3 bases and J 0 bases; bases outside gene matches: 5. Germline V gene data show CDR1 as SGHKS and CDR2 as YYEKEE (reference sequence). The CDR3 has 16 residues. This CDR3 reads CASSWSLAGGSYEQYF. DNA of the CDR3: TGTGCCAGCAGCTGGTCCCTAGCGGGGGGCTCCTACGAGCAGTACTTC.

The gene calls are TRBV9 and TRBJ1-1; no clear D. This CDR3 is 13 amino acids long. Trimming took off 4 bases at V and 4 bases at J, with 11 bases between the two ends. Germline-derived CDR1 and CDR2 are SGDLS and YYNGEE. The CDR3 DNA reads TGTGCCAGCAGCCTGACCGCGGGCACTGAAGCTTTCTTT. This gives the protein CASSLTAGTEAFF. Combining the CDR3 with reference TRBV9 and TRBJ1-1 gives the whole variable domain DSGVTQTPKHLITATGQRVTLRCSPRSGDLSVYWYQQSLDQGLQFLIQYYNGEERAKGNILERFSAQQFPDLHSELNLSSLELGDSALYFCASSLTAGTEAFFGQGTRLTVV.

For the CDR3, the DNA is TGTGCCACCAGCAGAGAAGGGGGATACTATGGCTACACCTTC. Its protein product is CATSREGGYYGYTF. J is TRBJ1-2 and V is TRBV15; D possibly corresponds to TRBD1 (6 bases). This CDR3 has 14 amino acids. The germline V gene has CDR1 LNHNV and CDR2 YYDKDF (reference sequence). V was trimmed by 0 bases and J by 3 bases, leaving 8 bases between them.

The chain joins TRBV10-1 to TRBJ1-4; TRBD1 aligns across 9 bases. The CDR3 runs 16 residues. Germline loops: CDR1 WNHNN, CDR2 SYGVQD (reference sequence). J lost 7 bases, V lost 6 bases, and 12 bases had no gene match. The CDR3 reads CASRTEGTGNREKLFF. The CDR3 coding sequence is TGCGCCAGCAGAACGGAAGGGACAGGGAATCGTGAAAAACTGTTTTTT.

The rearrangement links TRBV27 to TRBJ1-2; perhaps TRBD1 as D (6 bases). The CDR3 is 13 amino acids. CDR1 is MNHEY, CDR2 SMNVEV, per germline (reference sequence). The germline V and J ends were trimmed by 4 bases and 2 bases, with 8 bases remaining between them. The CDR3, as DNA: TGTGCCAGCAGTTACGACAGGAACTATGGCTACACCTTC. Translating gives CASSYDRNYGYTF.

V and J are TRBV6-5 and TRBJ2-1; tentative D call: TRBD2 (5 bases). CDR1 is MNHEY and CDR2 is SVGAGI in the germline V gene. This CDR3 has 14 residues. V dropped 6 bases and J dropped 2 bases, with 11 bases sitting between them. CDR3 protein: CASSTASPYNEQFF. In DNA, the CDR3 is TGTGCCAGCAGCACGGCTAGCCCCTACAATGAGCAGTTCTTC.

V gene TRBV5-5 combines with J gene TRBJ1-2; D gene unclear. Trimming took off 2 bases at V and 4 bases at J, with 15 bases between the two ends. This CDR3 is built from 15 residues. Germline values: CDR1 SGHKS, CDR2 YYEKEE (reference sequence). CDR3 sequence reads: CASSFQVTETYGYTF. CDR3 DNA sequence: TGTGCCAGCAGCTTTCAAGTCACAGAAACCTATGGCTACACCTTC.

The V call is TRBV5-1, the J call TRBJ1-2; 7 bases are shared with TRBD1. Germline V gives CDR1 SGHRS, CDR2 YFSETQ. V trimming: 4 bases; J trimming: 8 bases; junction bases outside the gene matches: 5. The CDR3 loop spans 12 amino acids. CDR3 sequence (DNA): TGCGCCAGCAGCCCCGACAGGGACGGCTACACCTTC. Translating it yields CASSPDRDGYTF. The whole variable domain, remainder taken from reference TRBV5-1 and TRBJ1-2, is KAGVTQTPRYLIKTRGQQVTLSCSPISGHRSVSWYQQTPGQGLQFLFEYFSETQRNKGNFPGRFSGRQFSNSRSEMNVSTLELGDSALYLCASSPDRDGYTFGSGTRLTVV.

The chain joins TRBV6-5 to TRBJ1-1; maybe TRBD1 (5 bases). V lost 7 bases to trimming and J lost 9 bases, with 24 bases between them. The CDR3 runs 15 residues. Per the germline V gene, CDR1 is MNHEY and CDR2 is SVGAGI. DNA of the CDR3: TGTGCCAGCACCCCACGGGGGATCAGGGCAGGAAAAGCTTTCTTT. Translation: CASTPRGIRAGKAFF.

The CDR3 sequence: CASRKDSVMNNEQFF. In DNA form, the CDR3 reads TGCGCCAGCAGGAAGGATAGCGTAATGAACAATGAGCAGTTCTTC. This rearrangement joins TRBV10-2 to TRBJ2-1, with D possibly matching TRBD2 (5 bases). CDR3 length: 15 amino acids. V was shortened by 6 bases and J by 5 bases, with 17 bases between the two germline ends. The germline gives CDR1 WSHSY, CDR2 SAAADI.

The chain carries TRBV4-2 and TRBJ2-7; no firm D call. Trimming left V 4 bases short and J 4 bases short, with 5 bases between. Per germline, CDR1 LGHNA and CDR2 YNFKEQ. This CDR3 spans 11 amino acids. Here the CDR3 reads CASSRGYEQYF. The CDR3 DNA reads TGTGCCAGCAGCCGCGGATACGAGCAGTACTTC.

In this sample, this clone turned up a few times. The gene calls are TRBV7-2 and TRBJ2-4, with 11 bases identical to TRBD1. After removal of 5 bases from V and 7 bases from J, the junction contained 7 bases not matched to a gene. The CDR3 extends over 15 amino acids. Germline CDR1 is SGHTA and CDR2 is FQGNSA. The CDR3 region has the DNA TGTGCCAGCAGCACCCGGGACAGGGGGTTCAACATTCAGTACTTC. This translates into CASSTRDRGFNIQYF.

The rearrangement links TRBV28 to TRBJ1-1; 7 nucleotides agree with TRBD1. The CDR3 totals 16 residues. The germline CDR1 and CDR2 sequences are MDHEN and SYDVKM. With 1 base clipped from V and 3 bases from J, the junction kept 8 bases outside the gene matches. CDR3 protein: CASSLLNRGKDTEAFF. The CDR3 coding sequence is TGTGCCAGCAGTTTATTGAACAGGGGTAAGGACACTGAAGCTTTCTTT.

The chain carries TRBV24-1 and TRBJ2-3; 12 bases match TRBD2. With V trimmed by 9 bases and J by 2 bases, 5 bases remained unmatched. The CDR3 contains 15 residues. CDR1 KGHDR and CDR2 SFDVKD come from the germline V gene. The CDR3 DNA sequence: TGTGCCACCGGGACTAGCGGGTTCATCACAGATACGCAGTATTTT. Its protein product is CATGTSGFITDTQYF.

The chain carries TRBV9 and TRBJ2-1, with a tentative D call TRBD2 (6 bases). Between the trimmed V and J ends, which lost 0 bases and 4 bases, there was a span of 14 bases. The germline V gene encodes CDR1 SGDLS and CDR2 YYNGEE. The length of the CDR3 is 16 residues. The CDR3: CASSVGRDLTYNEQFF. The CDR3, as DNA: TGTGCCAGCAGCGTAGGGAGGGACTTGACTTACAATGAGCAGTTCTTC. The full variable domain, its missing parts supplied by reference TRBV9 and TRBJ2-1, is DSGVTQTPKHLITATGQRVTLRCSPRSGDLSVYWYQQSLDQGLQFLIQYYNGEERAKGNILERFSAQQFPDLHSELNLSSLELGDSALYFCASSVGRDLTYNEQFFGPGTRLTVL.

This chain links TRBV6-5 with TRBJ1-6; 7 bases line up with TRBD1. In germline, CDR1 is MNHEY, CDR2 SVGAGI. The CDR3 is made up of 15 amino acids. Trimming took 6 bases from V and 9 from J; bases not matched to a gene: 11. This CDR3 is CASSLQGSVGSPLHF. Written as DNA, the CDR3 is TGTGCCAGCAGCCTACAGGGGAGTGTTGGTTCACCCCTCCACTTT.